This TCR beta chain was found in a study of STAT5B mutations in CD4+ large granular lymphocyte leukemia. For this clone: No antigen is known for it.

General observations from the study: Higher CD4+ than CD8+ T-LGLL clonality might reflect small sample size. Top patient clones used TRBV06 genes more often: 8/27 versus 2/35 in controls.

In the original analysis: Lowest detectable productive clonotype frequency was 2.59 x 10-5. Here immunoSEQ multiplex PCR was the method, and the copy in TCRdb shows in-frame clones only, minus some. The V and J calls and clone size were taken over from that table, and D and trimming were inferred from the DNA. The sample lists around 25,000 clones, approximately 79% seen once, with less than 0.85% in the top ten. This CDR3 contains 11 residues. CDR1 and CDR2 from the germline V gene are DFQATT and SNEGSKA (reference sequence). V lost 3 bases and J lost 5, with 7 bases in between. The chain is built from TRBV20-1 and TRBJ1-2; D ambiguous. Input material: CD4+ T cells from blood buffy coats. The receptor was derived from a human donor in good health. This CDR3 is CSARGQYGYTF. The CDR3 nucleotides read TGCAGTGCTAGGGGCCAGTATGGCTACACCTTC.